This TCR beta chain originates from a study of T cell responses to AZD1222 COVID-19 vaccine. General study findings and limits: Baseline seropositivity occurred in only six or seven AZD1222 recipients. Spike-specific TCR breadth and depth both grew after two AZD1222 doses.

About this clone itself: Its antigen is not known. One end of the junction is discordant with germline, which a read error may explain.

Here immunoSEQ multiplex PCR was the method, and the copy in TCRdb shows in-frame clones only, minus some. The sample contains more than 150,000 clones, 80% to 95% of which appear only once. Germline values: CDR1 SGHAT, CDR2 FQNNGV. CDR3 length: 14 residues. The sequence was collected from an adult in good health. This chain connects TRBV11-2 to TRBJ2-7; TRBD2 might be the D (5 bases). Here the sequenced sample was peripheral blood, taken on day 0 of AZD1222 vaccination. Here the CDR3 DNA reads TGTGCCAGCAGCTTAGGAGGAGGCCTCTACGGGCAGTACTTC. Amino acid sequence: CASSLGGGLYGQYF. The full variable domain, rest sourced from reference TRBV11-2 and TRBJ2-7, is EAGVAQSPRYKIIEKRQSVAFWCNPISGHATLYWYQQILGQGPKLLIQFQNNGVVDDSQLPKDRFSAERLKGVDSTLKIQPAKLEDSAVYLCASSLGGGLYGQYFGPGTRLTVT.